The sequence of this TCR beta chain was determined in a study of blood T cell repertoires in COVID-19. The overall study: The origin of the acute and convalescent COVID-19 samples was the United States, Italy and Spain.

Methods used by the authors: Amplifying reference gene primers gave estimates of nucleated cell counts. Sequenced by immunoSEQ multiplex PCR; TCRdb stores in-frame clones only, minus some. V and J calls and clone size follow that table, whereas D and trimming were derived from the DNA. The sample lists a few hundred thousand clones, over 85% seen once, with less than 0.95% in the top ten. This CDR3 is 13 amino acids long. The V gene lost 4 bases and the J gene lost 4 bases, with 8 bases spanning the gap. The germline gives CDR1 SNHLY, CDR2 FYNNEI. Seattle enrolled patients during active infection and tracked them longitudinally.

Specimen: peripheral blood. The clonotype comes from a man in his late teens or twenties with COVID-19, enrolled during active disease. The gene calls are TRBV2 and TRBJ1-5; no reliable D call. Here the CDR3 reads CASSVSDNQPQHF. The CDR3 DNA is TGTGCCAGCAGTGTTTCAGATAATCAGCCCCAGCATTTT.